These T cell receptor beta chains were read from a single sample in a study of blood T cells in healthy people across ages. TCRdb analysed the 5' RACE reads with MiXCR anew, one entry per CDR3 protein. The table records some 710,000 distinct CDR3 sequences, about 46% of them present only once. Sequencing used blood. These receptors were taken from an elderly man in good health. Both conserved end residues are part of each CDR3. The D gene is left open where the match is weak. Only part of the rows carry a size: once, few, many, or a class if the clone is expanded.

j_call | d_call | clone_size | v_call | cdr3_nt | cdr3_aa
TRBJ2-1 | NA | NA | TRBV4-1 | TGCGCCAGCAGCCCGACTACCACCTACAATGAGCAGTTCTTC | CASSPTTTYNEQFF
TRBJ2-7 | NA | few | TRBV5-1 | TGCGCCAGCAGCTTCGGGGATGTATACGAGCAGTACTTC | CASSFGDVYEQYF
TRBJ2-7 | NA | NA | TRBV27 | TGTGCCAGCAGTCGACGGGAGTCCGGGAATGAGCAGTACTTC | CASSRRESGNEQYF
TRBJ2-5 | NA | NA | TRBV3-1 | TGTGCCAGCAGCCTCCGTGGGTCGAGGGAAGAGACCCAGTACTTC | CASSLRGSREETQYF
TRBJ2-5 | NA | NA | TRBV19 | TGTGCCAGTAGTATAAACAGGGCGCCTGAGCAGTACTTC | CASSINRAPEQYF
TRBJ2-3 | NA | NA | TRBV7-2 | TGTGCCAGCAGCTCGGACGAGCTGGATACGCAGTATTTT | CASSSDELDTQYF
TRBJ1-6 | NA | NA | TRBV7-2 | TGTGCCAGCAGACGACAGATTCAGAATTCACCCCTCCACTTT | CASRRQIQNSPLHF
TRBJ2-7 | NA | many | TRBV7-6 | TGTGCCAGCAGCCCCACACCCACTGCCTACGAGCAGTACTTC | CASSPTPTAYEQYF
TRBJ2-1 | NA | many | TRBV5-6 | TGTGCCAGCAGCTTGGCCGATAGTTACAATGAGCAGTTCTTC | CASSLADSYNEQFF
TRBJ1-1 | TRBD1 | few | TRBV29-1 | TGCAGCGTTTCCGGGACAGGGGTGACTGAAGCTTTCTTT | CSVSGTGVTEAFF
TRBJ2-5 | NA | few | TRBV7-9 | TGTGCCAGCAGCTTCCCCGGGACGAGGGAGACCCAGTACTTC | CASSFPGTRETQYF
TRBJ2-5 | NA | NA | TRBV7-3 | TGTGCCAGCAGCTTAGGCGGCAGCACGAAGGAGGCCCAGTACTTC | CASSLGGSTKEAQYF
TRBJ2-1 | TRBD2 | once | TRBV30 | TGTGCCTGGAGTCCGTCGGGAGGGATATACAGTGAGCAGTTCTTC | CAWSPSGGIYSEQFF
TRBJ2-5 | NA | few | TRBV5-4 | TGTGCCAGCAGCTTGGATGGGGGGCCTGGAGAGACCCAGTACTTC | CASSLDGGPGETQYF
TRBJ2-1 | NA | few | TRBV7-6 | TGTGCCAGCAGCTCGGAGAATTACAATGAGCAGTTCTTC | CASSSENYNEQFF
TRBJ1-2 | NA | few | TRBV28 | TGTGCCACCCCGGGTCCTGCTAACTATGGCTACACCTTC | CATPGPANYGYTF
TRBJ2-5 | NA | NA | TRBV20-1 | TGCAGTGCTAAACTTCTCCGGACAGTGGAGACCCAGTACTTC | CSAKLLRTVETQYF
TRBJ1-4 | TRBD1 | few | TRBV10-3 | TGTGCCATCAGCCCTCGGACAGGGGGCGGGAATGAAAAACTGTTTTTT | CAISPRTGGGNEKLFF
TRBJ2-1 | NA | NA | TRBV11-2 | TGTGCCAGCAGCTTTAGCGGAGTTGGGGCTAATGAGCAGTTCTTC | CASSFSGVGANEQFF
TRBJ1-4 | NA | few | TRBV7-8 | TGTGCCAGCAGCCGTAACAGATACGCAACTAATGAAAAACTGTTTTTT | CASSRNRYATNEKLFF
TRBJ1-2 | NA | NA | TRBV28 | TGTGCCAGCAGTTTTCGGACAGCCGGGGACTATGGCTACACCTTC | CASSFRTAGDYGYTF
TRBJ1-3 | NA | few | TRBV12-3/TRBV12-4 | TGTGCCAGCGGGAAGATTGAGTCCACCATATATTTT | CASGKIESTIYF
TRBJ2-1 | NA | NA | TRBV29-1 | TGCAGCGTCCCACCCCGTCATGAGCAGTTCTTC | CSVPPRHEQFF
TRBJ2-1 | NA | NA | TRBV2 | TGTGCCAGCAGTGAAGAATCCAATGAGCAGTTCTTC | CASSEESNEQFF
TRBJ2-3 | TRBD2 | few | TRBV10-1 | TGCGCCAGCAGTGAGTCCTGGCCTAGCGGGGACCCCACAGATACGCAGTATTTT | CASSESWPSGDPTDTQYF
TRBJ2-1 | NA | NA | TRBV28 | TGTGCCAGCAGTTTATCTTTAGTGGACTCCTCCTACAATGAGCAGTTCTTC | CASSLSLVDSSYNEQFF
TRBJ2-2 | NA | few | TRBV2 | TGTGCCAGCAGTATCGGGAGCGCGAACACCGGGGAGCTGTTTTTT | CASSIGSANTGELFF
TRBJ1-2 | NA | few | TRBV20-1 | TGCAGTGCTAGAGTACAGGGAGGTGACTATGGCTACACCTTC | CSARVQGGDYGYTF
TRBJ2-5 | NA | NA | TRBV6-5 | TGTGCCAGCAGTTACTCGAAGAGTCAAGAGACCCAGTACTTC | CASSYSKSQETQYF
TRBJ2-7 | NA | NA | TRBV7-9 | TGTGCCAGCAGCTTACAATTAGACTCCTACGAGCAGTACTTC | CASSLQLDSYEQYF
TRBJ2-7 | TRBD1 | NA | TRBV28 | TGTGCCAGCAGTCGCCCAGACAGGGAAAGGCACGAGCAGTACTTC | CASSRPDRERHEQYF
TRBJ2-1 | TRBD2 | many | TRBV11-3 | TGTGCCAGCAGCTTGGAGACTAGCCTATACAATGAGCAGTTCTTC | CASSLETSLYNEQFF
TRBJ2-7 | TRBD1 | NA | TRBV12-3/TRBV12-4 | TGTGCCAGCACCTTAAGGTGGACAGGGGGAACCTACGAGCAGTACTTC | CASTLRWTGGTYEQYF
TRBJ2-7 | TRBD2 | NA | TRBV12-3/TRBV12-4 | TGTGCCAGCAGTTCATCTAGCGGGAGTAGTGGCGAGCAGTACTTC | CASSSSSGSSGEQYF
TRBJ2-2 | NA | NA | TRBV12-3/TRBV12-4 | TGTGCCAGCAGTAGGACACGACTCGATCGTGGGGAGCTGTTTTTT | CASSRTRLDRGELFF
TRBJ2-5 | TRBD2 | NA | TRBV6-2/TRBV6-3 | TGTGCCAGCAGTTGGGGGGGAACGAGGGAACCCGCCCGCGAAGGGACCCAGTACTTC | CASSWGGTREPAREGTQYF
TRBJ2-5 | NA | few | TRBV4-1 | TGCGCCAGCAGCCAAGTTCGGGGATTCCAAGAGACCCAGTACTTC | CASSQVRGFQETQYF
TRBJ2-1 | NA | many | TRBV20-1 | TGCAGTGCTTTTAACCCGGGGACCCCCAATGAGCAGTTCTTC | CSAFNPGTPNEQFF
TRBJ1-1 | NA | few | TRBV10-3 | TGTGCCATCAGTGAATCGGGGTCCACTGAAGCTTTCTTT | CAISESGSTEAFF
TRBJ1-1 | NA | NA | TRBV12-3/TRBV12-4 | TGTGCCAGCAGCCCGAGGACCTCACTCACTGAAGCTTTCTTT | CASSPRTSLTEAFF
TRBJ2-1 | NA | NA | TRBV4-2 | TGTGCCAGCAGCCAAGGGATTAGCGGCGGTGAGCAGTTCTTC | CASSQGISGGEQFF
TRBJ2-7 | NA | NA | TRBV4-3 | TGCGCCAGCAGCCAAGATTGGCACGGGGCCTACGAGCAGTACTTC | CASSQDWHGAYEQYF
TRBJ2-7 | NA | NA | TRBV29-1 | TGCAGCGTTGATGATGGGAGCTCCTACGAGCAGTACTTC | CSVDDGSSYEQYF
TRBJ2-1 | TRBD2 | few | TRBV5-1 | TGCGCCAGCAGCGGGCCAGCGGGAGTGTGGAATGAGCAGTTCTTC | CASSGPAGVWNEQFF
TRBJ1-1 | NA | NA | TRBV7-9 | TGTGCCAGCAGCCTAGCTTGGGACACTGAAGCTTTCTTT | CASSLAWDTEAFF
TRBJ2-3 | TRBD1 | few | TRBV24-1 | TGTGCCACCAGTGAGACAGGGGTTAGCACAGATACGCAGTATTTT | CATSETGVSTDTQYF